This entry concerns a single TCR beta chain. At one end the junction does not follow the germline gene, possibly because of a read error. Germline assignment: CDR1 SGHKS and CDR2 YYEKEE (reference sequence). The CDR3 is made up of 15 amino acids. Amplification targeted the TCR beta CDR3 regions, with RNA transcripts as the source material. First-round RT-PCR used HTBI primers; second-round multiplex PCR followed. MiXCR, run by TCRdb on the multiplex PCR reads, gives a single entry per CDR3 protein. The data contain almost 750,000 distinct CDR3 sequences, roughly two fifths of them singletons. This entry is derived from a study of Graves' ophthalmopathy and Graves' hyperthyroidism.

This TCR derives from an adult man with Graves' ophthalmopathy. Sequenced: peripheral blood. The V gene is TRBV5-5, the J gene TRBJ1-1; TRBD1 might be the D (5 bases). The CDR3 region is CASSLRQTANTEAFF. The CDR3 nucleotides are TGCGCCAGCAGCCTCCGCCAGACAGCGAACACTGAAGCTTTCTTT.